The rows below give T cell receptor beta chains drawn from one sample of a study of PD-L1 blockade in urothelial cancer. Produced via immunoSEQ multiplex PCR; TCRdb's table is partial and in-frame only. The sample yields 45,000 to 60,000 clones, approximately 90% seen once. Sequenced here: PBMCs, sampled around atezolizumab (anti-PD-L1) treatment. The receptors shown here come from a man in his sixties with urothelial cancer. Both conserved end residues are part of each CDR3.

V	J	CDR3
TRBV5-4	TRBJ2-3	CASSFRQGTDTQYF
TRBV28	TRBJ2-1	CASSLAAGATAYNEQFF
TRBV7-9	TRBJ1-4	CASRGTGDLNEKLFF
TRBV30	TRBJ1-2	CAWSVRQGWGYTF
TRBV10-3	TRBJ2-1	CAISVGTSGINEQFF
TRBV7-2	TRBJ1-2	CASSGQGGNYGYTF
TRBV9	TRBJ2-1	CASSVGARDGGLAGLEQFF
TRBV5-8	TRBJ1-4	CASSLARGASEKLFF
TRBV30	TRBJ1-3	CASGDSGNTIYF
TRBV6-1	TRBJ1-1	CASEKDRGDYTEAFF
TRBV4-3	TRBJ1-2	CASSQETRIYGYTF
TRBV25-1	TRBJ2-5	CASSERGTQYF
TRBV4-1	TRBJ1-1	CASSRGPSTNTEAFF
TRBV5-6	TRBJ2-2	CASSRGTSDTGELFF
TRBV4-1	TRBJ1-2	CASTNSQGDYGYTF
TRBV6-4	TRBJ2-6	CASSETLGSGANVLTF
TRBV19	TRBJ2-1	CASSPLSNEQFF
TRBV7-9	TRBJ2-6	CASSFRDSESGANVLTF
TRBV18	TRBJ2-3	CASSTGTGGTDTQYF
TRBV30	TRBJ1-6	CAWSRYRDVLYNSPLHF
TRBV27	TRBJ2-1	CASRGGRGSYNEQFF
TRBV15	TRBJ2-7	CATSRGEIYEQYF
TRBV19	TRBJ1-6	CASSLDRENNSPLHF
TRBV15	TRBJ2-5	CATSGKGRVIIQETQYF
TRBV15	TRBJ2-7	CATSRAGTGSYEQYF
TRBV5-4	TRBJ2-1	CASSKDRGEQFF
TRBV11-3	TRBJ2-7	CASSLTSGRAPEQYF
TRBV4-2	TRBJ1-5	CASSQDPEGQPQHF
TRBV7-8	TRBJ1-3	CASSFSASGNTIYF
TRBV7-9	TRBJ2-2	CASSLIQGTGELFF
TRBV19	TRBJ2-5	CASSSSGTGGKETQYF
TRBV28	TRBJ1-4	CASQPGGVSESEKLFF
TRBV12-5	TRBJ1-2	CASGLVTGGYGYTF
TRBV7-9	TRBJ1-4	CASSLGWERRGDEKLFF
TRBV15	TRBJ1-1	CATSRAGGHTEAFF
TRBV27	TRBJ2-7	CASSQTRQTLSYEQYF
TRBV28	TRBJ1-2	CASSINPTGANYGYTF
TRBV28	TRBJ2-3	CASSPQGQSTDTQYF
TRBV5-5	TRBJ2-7	CASSRLLASYEQYF
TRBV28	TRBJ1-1	CASSLQNTEAFF
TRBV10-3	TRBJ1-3	CAIGARGISGNTIYF
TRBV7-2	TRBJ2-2	CASSLGWTGGPGELFF
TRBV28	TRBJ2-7	CASSLFGGQGAFEQYF
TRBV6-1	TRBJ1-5	CASSGSQVGNQPQHF